This T cell receptor (beta chain) was identified in a study of T cells in localized non-small cell lung cancer. Regarding the study as a whole: In adjacent lung appeared a median around 56 of the top 100 tumor clones. Greater blood T cell density accompanied longer overall survival. Heterogeneity remains possible because sequencing was limited to only one tumor region.

Trimming pared 9 bases from V and 6 bases from J, leaving 17 bases between. The germline gives CDR1 LNHDA, CDR2 SQIVND (reference sequence). This CDR3 comprises 14 residues. On this clone: Its antigen is unidentified.

TCRdb's table, derived via immunoSEQ multiplex PCR, lists solely in-frame clones and lacks some. The table records thousands of clones, around 30% of them present only once. The input for sequencing was lung tumor tissue, taken before any cancer treatment. This chain links TRBV19 with TRBJ2-2, with D possibly matching TRBD2 (5 bases). This TCR derives from a woman aged 40 to 75 with stage III lung adenocarcinoma. The CDR3: CASHTLGESGELFF. As DNA, the CDR3 is TGTGCCAGCCACACCCTTGGGGAGTCCGGGGAGCTGTTTTTT.